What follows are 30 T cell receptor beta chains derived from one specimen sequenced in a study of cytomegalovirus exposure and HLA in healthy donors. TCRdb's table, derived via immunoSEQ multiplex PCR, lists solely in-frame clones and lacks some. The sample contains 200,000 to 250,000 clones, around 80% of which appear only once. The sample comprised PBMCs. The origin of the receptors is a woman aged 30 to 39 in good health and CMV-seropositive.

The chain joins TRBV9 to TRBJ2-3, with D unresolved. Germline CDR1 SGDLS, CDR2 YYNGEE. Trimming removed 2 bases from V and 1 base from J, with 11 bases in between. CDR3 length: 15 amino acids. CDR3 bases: TGTGCCAGCAGCGTCTTAACAGCCGGCACAGATACGCAGTATTTT. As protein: CASSVLTAGTDTQYF.

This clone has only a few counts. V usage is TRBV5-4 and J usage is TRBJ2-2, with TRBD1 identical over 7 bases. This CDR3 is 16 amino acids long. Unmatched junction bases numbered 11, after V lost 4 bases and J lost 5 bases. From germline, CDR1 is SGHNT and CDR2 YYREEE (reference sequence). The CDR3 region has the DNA TGTGCCAGCAGCCCGGCCGGGACAGCTGTTACCGGGGAGCTGTTTTTT. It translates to CASSPAGTAVTGELFF.

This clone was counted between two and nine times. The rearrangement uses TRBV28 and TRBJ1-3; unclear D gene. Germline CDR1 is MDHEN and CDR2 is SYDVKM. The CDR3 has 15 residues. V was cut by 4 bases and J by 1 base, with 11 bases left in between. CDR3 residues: CASSSPQTSGNTIYF. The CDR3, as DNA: TGTGCCAGCAGTTCCCCTCAGACTTCTGGAAACACCATATATTTT. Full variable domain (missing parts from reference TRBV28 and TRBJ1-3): DVKVTQSSRYLVKRTGEKVFLECVQDMDHENMFWYRQDPGLGLRLIYFSYDVKMKEKGDIPEGYSVSREKKERFSLILESASTNQTSMYLCASSSPQTSGNTIYFGEGSWLTVV.

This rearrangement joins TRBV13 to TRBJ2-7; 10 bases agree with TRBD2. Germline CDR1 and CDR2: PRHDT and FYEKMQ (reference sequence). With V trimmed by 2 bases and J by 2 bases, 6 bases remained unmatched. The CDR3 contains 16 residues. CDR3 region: CASSLIAGGVTYEQYF. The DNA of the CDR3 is TGTGCCAGCAGCTTAATAGCGGGAGGTGTAACCTACGAGCAGTACTTC.

This CDR3 is CASSLIHGLAGHTQYF. As DNA, the CDR3 is TGTGCCAGCAGCTTAATTCATGGACTAGCGGGGCATACGCAGTATTTT. The rearrangement links TRBV7-9 to TRBJ2-3, with 12 bases fitting TRBD2. J lost 7 bases, V lost 2 bases, and 7 bases had no gene match. Looked up from germline, CDR1 is SEHNR and CDR2 is FQNEAQ (reference sequence). This CDR3 contains 16 residues.

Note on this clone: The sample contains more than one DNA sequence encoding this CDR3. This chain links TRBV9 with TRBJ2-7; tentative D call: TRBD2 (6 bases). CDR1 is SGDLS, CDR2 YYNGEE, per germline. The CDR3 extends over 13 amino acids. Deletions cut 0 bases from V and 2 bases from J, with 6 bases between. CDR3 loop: CASSVAGAYEQYF. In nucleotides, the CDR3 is TGTGCCAGCAGCGTAGCGGGGGCCTACGAGCAGTACTTC.

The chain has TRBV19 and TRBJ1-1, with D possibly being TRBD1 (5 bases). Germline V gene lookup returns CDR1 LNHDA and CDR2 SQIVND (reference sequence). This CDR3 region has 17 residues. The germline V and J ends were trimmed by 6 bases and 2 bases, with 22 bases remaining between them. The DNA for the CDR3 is TGTGCCAGTAGCTGGGGGAGACCAACCTCGGGCAACACTGAAGCTTTCTTT. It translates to CASSWGRPTSGNTEAFF.

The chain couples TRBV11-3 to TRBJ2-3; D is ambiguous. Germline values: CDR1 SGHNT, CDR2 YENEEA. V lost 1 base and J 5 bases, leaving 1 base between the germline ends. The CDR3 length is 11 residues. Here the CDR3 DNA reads TGTGCCAGCAGCTTAGTAGATACGCAGTATTTT. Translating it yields CASSLVDTQYF.

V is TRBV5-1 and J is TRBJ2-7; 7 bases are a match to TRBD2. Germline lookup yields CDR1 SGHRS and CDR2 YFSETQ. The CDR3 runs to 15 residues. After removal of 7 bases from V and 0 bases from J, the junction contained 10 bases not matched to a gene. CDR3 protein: CASQFASGSSYEQYF. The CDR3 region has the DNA TGCGCCAGCCAATTTGCTAGCGGAAGCTCCTACGAGCAGTACTTC.

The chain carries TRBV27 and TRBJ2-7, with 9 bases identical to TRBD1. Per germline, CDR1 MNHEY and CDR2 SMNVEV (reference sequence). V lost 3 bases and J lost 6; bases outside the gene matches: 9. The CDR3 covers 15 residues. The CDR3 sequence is CASSFRTGDSAEQYF. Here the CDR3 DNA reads TGTGCCAGCAGTTTTAGGACAGGGGATAGTGCCGAGCAGTACTTC.

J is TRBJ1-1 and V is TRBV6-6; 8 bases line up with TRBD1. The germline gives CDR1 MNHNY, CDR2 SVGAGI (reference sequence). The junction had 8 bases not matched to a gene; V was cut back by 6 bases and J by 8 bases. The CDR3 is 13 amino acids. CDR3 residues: CASSRQGRNEAFF. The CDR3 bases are TGTGCCAGCAGCCGACAGGGGAGAAACGAAGCTTTCTTT.

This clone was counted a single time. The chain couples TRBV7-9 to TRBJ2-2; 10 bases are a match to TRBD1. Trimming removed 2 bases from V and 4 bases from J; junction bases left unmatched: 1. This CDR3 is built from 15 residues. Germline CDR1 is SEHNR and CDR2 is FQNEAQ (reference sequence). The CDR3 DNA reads TGTGCCAGCAGCTTAAGGACAGGGGGCACCGGGGAGCTGTTTTTT. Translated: CASSLRTGGTGELFF. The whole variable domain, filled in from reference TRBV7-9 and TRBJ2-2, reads DTGVSQNPRHKITKRGQNVTFRCDPISEHNRLYWYRQTLGQGPEFLTYFQNEAQLEKSRLLSDRFSAERPKGSFSTLEIQRTEQGDSAMYLCASSLRTGGTGELFFGEGSRLTVL.

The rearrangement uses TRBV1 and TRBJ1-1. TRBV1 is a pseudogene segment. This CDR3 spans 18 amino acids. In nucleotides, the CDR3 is TGCACCAGCAGCCAAGTTCGGGGGGAAGTTGTTCGGAACACTGAAGCTTTCTTT. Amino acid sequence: CTSSQVRGEVVRNTEAFF.

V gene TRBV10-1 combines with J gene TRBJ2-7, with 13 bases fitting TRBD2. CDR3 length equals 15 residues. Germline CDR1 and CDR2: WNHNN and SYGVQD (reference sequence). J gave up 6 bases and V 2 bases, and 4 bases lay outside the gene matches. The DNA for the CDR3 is TGCGCCAGCAGTGAGGGACTAGCGGGAGCTGGCGAGCAGTACTTC. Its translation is CASSEGLAGAGEQYF.

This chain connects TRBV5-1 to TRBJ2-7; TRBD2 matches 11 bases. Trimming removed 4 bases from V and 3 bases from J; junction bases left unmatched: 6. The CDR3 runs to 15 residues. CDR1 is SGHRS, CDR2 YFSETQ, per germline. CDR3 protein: CASSRGTSGYYEQYF. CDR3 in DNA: TGCGCCAGCAGCCGAGGGACTAGCGGATACTACGAGCAGTACTTC. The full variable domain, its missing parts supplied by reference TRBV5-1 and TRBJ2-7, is KAGVTQTPRYLIKTRGQQVTLSCSPISGHRSVSWYQQTPGQGLQFLFEYFSETQRNKGNFPGRFSGRQFSNSRSEMNVSTLELGDSALYLCASSRGTSGYYEQYFGPGTRLTVT.

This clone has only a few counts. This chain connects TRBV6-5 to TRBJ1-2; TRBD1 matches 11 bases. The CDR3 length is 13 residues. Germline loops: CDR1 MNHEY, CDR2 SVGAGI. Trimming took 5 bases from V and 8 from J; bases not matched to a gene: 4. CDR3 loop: CASSRGQGDGYTF. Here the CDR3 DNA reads TGTGCCAGCAGTCGGGGACAGGGGGACGGCTACACCTTC.

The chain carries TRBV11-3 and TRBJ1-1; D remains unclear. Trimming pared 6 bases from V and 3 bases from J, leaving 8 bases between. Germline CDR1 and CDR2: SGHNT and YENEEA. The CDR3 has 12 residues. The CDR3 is CASSFSDTEAFF. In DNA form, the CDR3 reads TGTGCCAGCAGTTTCAGCGACACTGAAGCTTTCTTT.

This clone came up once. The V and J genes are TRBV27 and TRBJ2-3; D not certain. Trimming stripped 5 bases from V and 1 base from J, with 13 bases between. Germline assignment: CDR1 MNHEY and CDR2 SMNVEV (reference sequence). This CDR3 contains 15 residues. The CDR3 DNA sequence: TGTGCCAGCAGTCTCCCAGGACCTGGCACAGATACGCAGTATTTT. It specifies CASSLPGPGTDTQYF.

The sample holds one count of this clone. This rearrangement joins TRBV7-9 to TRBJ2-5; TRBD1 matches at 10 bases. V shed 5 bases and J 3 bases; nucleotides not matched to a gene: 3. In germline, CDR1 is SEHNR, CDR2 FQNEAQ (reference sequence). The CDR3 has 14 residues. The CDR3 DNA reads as TGTGCCAGCAGCACCGGGACAGGGGAAGAGACCCAGTACTTC. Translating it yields CASSTGTGEETQYF.

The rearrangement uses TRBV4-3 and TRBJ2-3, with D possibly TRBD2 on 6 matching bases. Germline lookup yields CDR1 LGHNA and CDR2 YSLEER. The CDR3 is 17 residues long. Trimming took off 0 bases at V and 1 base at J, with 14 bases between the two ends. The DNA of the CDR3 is TGCGCCAGCAGCCAAGAGGGGAGGAATTGGGGCACAGATACGCAGTATTTT. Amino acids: CASSQEGRNWGTDTQYF.

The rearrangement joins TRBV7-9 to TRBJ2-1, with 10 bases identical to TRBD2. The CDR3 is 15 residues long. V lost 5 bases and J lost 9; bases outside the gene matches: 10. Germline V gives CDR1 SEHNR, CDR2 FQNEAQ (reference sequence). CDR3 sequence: CASSRGTSVDTEQFF. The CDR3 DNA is TGTGCCAGCAGCCGAGGGACTAGCGTGGATACTGAGCAGTTCTTC.

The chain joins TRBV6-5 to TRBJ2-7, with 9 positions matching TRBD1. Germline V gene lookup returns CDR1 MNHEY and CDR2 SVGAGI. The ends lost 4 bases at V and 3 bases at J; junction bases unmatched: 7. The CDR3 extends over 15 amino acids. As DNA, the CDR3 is TGTGCCAGCAGTTTAGCCGGGACAGGGATCTACGAGCAGTACTTC. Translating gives CASSLAGTGIYEQYF.

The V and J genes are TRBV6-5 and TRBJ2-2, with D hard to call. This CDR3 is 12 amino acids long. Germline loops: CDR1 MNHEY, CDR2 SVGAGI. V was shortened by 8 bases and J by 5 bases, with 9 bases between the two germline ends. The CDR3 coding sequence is TGTGCCAGCTCATTAAGGACCGGGGAGCTGTTTTTT. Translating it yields CASSLRTGELFF.

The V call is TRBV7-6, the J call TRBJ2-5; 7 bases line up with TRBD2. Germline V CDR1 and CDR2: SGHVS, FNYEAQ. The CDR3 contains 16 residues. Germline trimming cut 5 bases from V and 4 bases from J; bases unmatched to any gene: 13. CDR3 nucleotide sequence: TGTGCCAGCAGCGCCCTAGCGGACCTGGTAATAGAGACCCAGTACTTC. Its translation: CASSALADLVIETQYF.

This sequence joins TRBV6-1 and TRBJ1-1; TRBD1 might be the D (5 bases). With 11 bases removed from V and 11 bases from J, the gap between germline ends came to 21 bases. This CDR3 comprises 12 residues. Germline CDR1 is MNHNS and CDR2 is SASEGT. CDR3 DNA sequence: TGTGCCTCTGAGGGCGGACCCTGGGGGGCTTTCTTT. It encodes CASEGGPWGAFF.

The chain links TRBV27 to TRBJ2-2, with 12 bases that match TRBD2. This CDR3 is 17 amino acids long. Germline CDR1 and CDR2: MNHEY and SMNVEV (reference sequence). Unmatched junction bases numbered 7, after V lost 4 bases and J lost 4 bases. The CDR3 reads CASSWVLAGGPTGELFF. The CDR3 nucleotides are TGTGCCAGCAGTTGGGTCCTAGCGGGAGGGCCCACCGGGGAGCTGTTTTTT.

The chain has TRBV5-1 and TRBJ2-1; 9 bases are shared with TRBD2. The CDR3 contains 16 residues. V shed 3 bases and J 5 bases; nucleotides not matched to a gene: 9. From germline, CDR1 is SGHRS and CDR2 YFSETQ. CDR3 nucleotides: TGCGCCAGCAGCTCGCTGGAAGCGGGAGGTAACAATGAGCAGTTCTTC. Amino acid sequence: CASSSLEAGGNNEQFF.

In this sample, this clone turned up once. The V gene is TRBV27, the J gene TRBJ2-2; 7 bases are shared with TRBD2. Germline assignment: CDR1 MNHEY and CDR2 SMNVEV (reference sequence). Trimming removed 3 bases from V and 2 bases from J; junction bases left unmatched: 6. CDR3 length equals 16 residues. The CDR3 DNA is TGTGCCAGCAGTTTCGGTCTAGCGGCCAACACCGGGGAGCTGTTTTTT. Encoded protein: CASSFGLAANTGELFF.

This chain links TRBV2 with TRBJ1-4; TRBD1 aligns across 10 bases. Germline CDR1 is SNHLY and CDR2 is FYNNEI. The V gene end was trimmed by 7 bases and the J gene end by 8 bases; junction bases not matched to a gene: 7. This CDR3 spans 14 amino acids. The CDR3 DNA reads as TGTGCCAGCAAAGACAGGGGGCTAGGGGAAAAACTGTTTTTT. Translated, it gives CASKDRGLGEKLFF. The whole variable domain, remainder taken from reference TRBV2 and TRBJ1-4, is EPEVTQTPSHQVTQMGQEVILRCVPISNHLYFYWYRQILGQKVEFLVSFYNNEISEKSEIFDDQFSVERPDGSNFTLKIRSTKLEDSAMYFCASKDRGLGEKLFFGSGTQLSVL.

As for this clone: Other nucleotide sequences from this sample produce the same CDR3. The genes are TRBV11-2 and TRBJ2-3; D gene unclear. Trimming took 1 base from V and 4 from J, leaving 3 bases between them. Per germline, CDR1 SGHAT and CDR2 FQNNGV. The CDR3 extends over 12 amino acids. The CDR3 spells CASSLGADTQYF. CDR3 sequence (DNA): TGTGCCAGCAGCTTAGGCGCAGATACGCAGTATTTT.